One sample yielded the 31 T cell receptor beta chains listed below, sequenced in a study of blood T cell repertoires in COVID-19. The protocol was immunoSEQ multiplex PCR, while the TCRdb copy is restricted to in-frame clones and leaves out a portion. In the table there are a few hundred thousand clones, approximately 89% of which are singletons. The material sequenced was peripheral blood. The receptors shown here come from a woman in her 70s with COVID-19, enrolled during active disease.

This chain connects TRBV10-3 to TRBJ1-1; D gene ambiguous. Trimming took 7 bases from V and 7 from J, leaving 16 bases between them. Germline V CDR1 and CDR2: ENHRY, SYGVKD. The CDR3 sequence is 13 residues long. The CDR3 is CAIMGSGKDEAFF. CDR3 DNA: TGTGCCATCATGGGGTCGGGGAAAGATGAAGCTTTCTTT.

This chain links TRBV30 with TRBJ2-7, with 7 bases lining up with TRBD1. V lost 3 bases and J lost 9; bases outside the gene matches: 5. Germline V gives CDR1 GTSNPN, CDR2 SVGIG (reference sequence). The CDR3 sequence is 11 residues long. The CDR3 DNA sequence: TGTGCCTGGAGCGAAAAGGGGGCGCAGTACTTC. It yields the protein CAWSEKGAQYF.

Regarding this clone: Other DNA sequences in the sample encode the same CDR3. V is TRBV7-2 and J is TRBJ2-7; unclear D gene. The CDR3 is made up of 13 amino acids. V was pared by 5 bases and J by 1 base, with 9 bases between. The germline CDR1 and CDR2 sequences are SGHTA and FQGNSA. CDR3 residues: CASSLPGSYEQYF. The CDR3 nucleotides are TGTGCCAGCAGCCTTCCGGGTTCCTACGAGCAGTACTTC.

The chain joins TRBV18 to TRBJ1-1; 8 bases line up with TRBD1. Germline V gene sequence: CDR1 KGHSH, CDR2 LQKENI. This CDR3 spans 16 amino acids. Trimming removed 3 bases from V and 2 bases from J; junction bases left unmatched: 8. The CDR3 loop is CASSPRTGLDNTEAFF. CDR3 nucleotides: TGTGCCAGCTCACCCCGGACAGGGTTGGACAACACTGAAGCTTTCTTT. The full variable domain, in which reference TRBV18 and TRBJ1-1 provide the parts outside the CDR3, is NAGVMQNPRHLVRRRGQEARLRCSPMKGHSHVYWYRQLPEEGLKFMVYLQKENIIDESGMPKERFSAEFPKEGPSILRIQQVVRGDSAAYFCASSPRTGLDNTEAFFGQGTRLTVV.

The gene calls are TRBV3-1 (or the pseudogene TRBV3-2) and TRBJ1-2, with a tentative D call TRBD1 (6 bases). This CDR3 has 15 amino acids. Per germline, CDR1 LGHDT and CDR2 YNNKEL (reference sequence). Trimming removed 0 bases at V and 3 bases at J, with 11 bases between. The CDR3 region has the DNA TGTGCCAGCAGCCAAGATCGCCCAGGGGACTATGGCTACACCTTC. This gives the protein CASSQDRPGDYGYTF.

This chain connects TRBV12-3 or TRBV12-4 to TRBJ1-1; D is unresolved. This CDR3 comprises 13 residues. Trimming pared 2 bases from V and 3 bases from J, leaving 7 bases between. As DNA, the CDR3 is TGTGCCAGCAGTTTAAGGGAGGACACTGAAGCTTTCTTT. Its translation: CASSLREDTEAFF.

The V call is TRBV6-6, the J call TRBJ2-7; perhaps TRBD2 as D (5 bases). The CDR3 length is 15 residues. V lost 0 bases and J 7 bases, leaving 16 bases between the germline ends. CDR1 and CDR2 from the germline V gene are MNHNY and SVGAGI (reference sequence). The CDR3 loop is CASSYSGVGVEEQYF. The CDR3 bases are TGTGCCAGCAGTTACTCCGGGGTGGGTGTAGAAGAGCAGTACTTC.

V gene TRBV11-2 combines with J gene TRBJ1-2; TRBD1 is a possible D gene (5 bases). The V gene's germline CDR1 is SGHAT and CDR2 FQNNGV. The CDR3 length is 14 residues. V lost 1 base and J 4 bases, leaving 10 bases between the germline ends. The CDR3 nucleotides are TGTGCCAGCAGCTTAGCTCAGGGAGGCTATGGCTACACCTTC. This gives the protein CASSLAQGGYGYTF. Drawing the rest from reference TRBV11-2 and TRBJ1-2, the complete variable domain is EAGVAQSPRYKIIEKRQSVAFWCNPISGHATLYWYQQILGQGPKLLIQFQNNGVVDDSQLPKDRFSAERLKGVDSTLKIQPAKLEDSAVYLCASSLAQGGYGYTFGSGTRLTVV.

The V call is TRBV11-1, the J call TRBJ1-3; D call uncertain. V dropped 0 bases and J dropped 0 bases, with 3 bases sitting between them. Per germline, CDR1 SGHAT and CDR2 FQDESV (reference sequence). The CDR3 has 14 amino acids. CDR3 sequence reads: CASSLAVSGNTIYF. In DNA form, the CDR3 reads TGTGCCAGCAGCTTAGCCGTCTCTGGAAACACCATATATTTT.

The count of this clone is one. This rearrangement joins TRBV28 to TRBJ1-2; D is possibly TRBD1 (6 bases). The CDR3 is 13 residues long. Trimming stripped 6 bases from V and 4 bases from J, with 12 bases between. Per the germline V gene, CDR1 is MDHEN and CDR2 is SYDVKM. The CDR3: CASSQGGVYGYTF. CDR3 DNA sequence: TGTGCCAGCAGCCAAGGGGGGGTCTATGGCTACACCTTC.

The V call is TRBV18, the J call TRBJ1-1; 8 positions agree with TRBD1. Losses at the gene ends were 4 bases for V and 5 bases for J; bases not matched to a gene: 9. The CDR3 sequence is 15 residues long. Germline CDR1 KGHSH, CDR2 LQKENI. The CDR3 DNA reads as TGTGCCAGCTCACGCGGACAGGGCTTGGGGACTGAAGCTTTCTTT. This encodes CASSRGQGLGTEAFF.

The chain couples TRBV30 to TRBJ2-7; 8 nucleotides align to TRBD2. With 0 bases clipped from V and 2 bases from J, the junction kept 9 bases outside the gene matches. The length of the CDR3 is 16 residues. Germline-derived CDR1 and CDR2 are GTSNPN and SVGIG (reference sequence). The CDR3 sequence: CAWSVRSGSLTYEQYF. In DNA, the CDR3 is TGTGCCTGGAGTGTACGAAGCGGGAGCCTTACCTACGAGCAGTACTTC. The whole variable domain, filled in from reference TRBV30 and TRBJ2-7, reads SQTIHQWPATLVQPVGSPLSLECTVEGTSNPNLYWYRQAAGRGLQLLFYSVGIGQISSEVPQNLSASRPQDRQFILSSKKLLLSDSGFYLCAWSVRSGSLTYEQYFGPGTRLTVT.

This clone was counted between two and nine times. The CDR3 loop reads CASSKGELAGVSDTQYF. The CDR3 DNA follows: TGTGCCAGCAGTAAAGGAGAGCTAGCGGGAGTTTCAGATACGCAGTATTTT. This chain uses TRBV6-2 or TRBV6-3 with TRBJ2-3, with TRBD2 matching over 10 bases. Germline V gene sequence: CDR1 MNHEY, CDR2 SVGEGT. The J segment lost 4 bases and the V segment lost 5 bases, leaving 12 bases of the junction unmatched. This CDR3 spans 17 amino acids.

The chain couples TRBV9 to TRBJ2-1; possibly TRBD2 for D (5 bases). Between the trimmed V and J ends, which lost 0 bases and 9 bases, there was a span of 22 bases. The germline V gene encodes CDR1 SGDLS and CDR2 YYNGEE. CDR3 size: 17 residues. The CDR3 loop reads CASSVVPGENTPGEQFF. The CDR3 coding sequence is TGTGCCAGCAGCGTAGTCCCCGGGGAAAATACCCCGGGTGAGCAGTTCTTC.

This clone was observed a handful of times. The chain employs TRBV19 and TRBJ2-2, with 7 positions matching TRBD2. Germline CDR1 reads LNHDA; CDR2 reads SQIVND (reference sequence). The CDR3 is made up of 18 amino acids. After removal of 4 bases from V and 3 bases from J, the junction contained 14 bases not matched to a gene. This CDR3 is CASSKQKWGSGHTGELFF. The CDR3 nucleotides read TGTGCCAGTAGTAAACAAAAATGGGGTAGCGGGCACACCGGGGAGCTGTTTTTT. Combining the CDR3 with reference TRBV19 and TRBJ2-2 gives the whole variable domain DGGITQSPKYLFRKEGQNVTLSCEQNLNHDAMYWYRQDPGQGLRLIYYSQIVNDFQKGDIAEGYSVSREKKESFPLTVTSAQKNPTAFYLCASSKQKWGSGHTGELFFGEGSRLTVL.

CDR3 loop: CASSYRRDRGRSGANVLTF. The CDR3, as DNA: TGTGCCAGCAGTTACCGCCGGGACAGGGGGAGAAGTGGGGCCAACGTCCTGACTTTC. The rearrangement links TRBV6-2 or TRBV6-3 to TRBJ2-6, with TRBD1 matching 11 bases. The CDR3 length is 19 residues. Germline V gene sequence: CDR1 MNHEY, CDR2 SVGEGT. The V gene end was trimmed by 2 bases and the J gene end by 3 bases; junction bases not matched to a gene: 9.

There are a few counts of this clone. The chain employs TRBV21-1 and TRBJ2-3; TRBD1 is the table's D call and was not checked against the DNA. TRBV21-1 is annotated as a pseudogene. This CDR3 has 16 amino acids. The DNA for the CDR3 is TGTGCCAGCAGCGGTCGGGACAACCTAAGCACAGATACGCAGTATTTT. This codes for CASSGRDNLSTDTQYF.

V usage is TRBV7-9 and J usage is TRBJ1-2, with D tentatively TRBD1 (6 bases). Trimming took off 5 bases at V and 1 base at J, with 14 bases between the two ends. This CDR3 is built from 15 residues. Germline CDR1 and CDR2: SEHNR and FQNEAQ (reference sequence). As DNA, the CDR3 is TGTGCCAGCAGCCCCGGACAGCCTCATAACTATGGCTACACCTTC. It encodes CASSPGQPHNYGYTF.

The chain carries TRBV7-3 and TRBJ2-3, with D uncertain. The CDR3 consists of 13 residues. Trimming removed 3 bases from V and 5 bases from J, with 9 bases in between. CDR1 and CDR2 from the germline V gene are SGHTA and FQGTGA. This CDR3 reads CASSFTSLDTQYF. The CDR3 DNA follows: TGTGCCAGCAGCTTTACATCGCTAGATACGCAGTATTTT.

V and J are TRBV6-4 and TRBJ2-1; 9 nucleotides align to TRBD2. Trimming cost V 4 bases and J 8 bases; bases outside gene matches: 9. The CDR3 runs 15 residues. Germline values: CDR1 MRHNA, CDR2 SNTAGT. CDR3 loop: CASSVSSGTLYEQFF. The CDR3, as DNA: TGTGCCAGCAGTGTATCTAGCGGGACCCTGTATGAGCAGTTCTTC.

This clone came up once. This chain joins TRBV28 and TRBJ2-5; the match to TRBD2 covers 7 bases. CDR1 is MDHEN, CDR2 SYDVKM, per germline. V lost 8 bases, J lost 4 bases, and 10 bases stayed unmatched. This CDR3 spans 14 amino acids. The CDR3 region has the DNA TGTGCCAGCCGGCCAGGCGGGAGTCGAGAGACCCAGTACTTC. It specifies CASRPGGSRETQYF.

The CDR3 loop reads CSASPLSSGRGETQYF. Here the CDR3 DNA reads TGCAGTGCTAGTCCCTTGTCTAGCGGGAGGGGGGAGACCCAGTACTTC. This chain links TRBV20-1 with TRBJ2-5; TRBD2 agrees at 12 bases. V trimming: 3 bases; J trimming: 5 bases; junction bases outside the gene matches: 10. CDR1 and CDR2 from the germline V gene are DFQATT and SNEGSKA (reference sequence). The CDR3 covers 16 residues.

CDR3 region: CASSQVVLAGTYNEQFF. CDR3 DNA sequence: TGCGCCAGCAGCCAAGTAGTGCTAGCGGGAACCTACAATGAGCAGTTCTTC. The rearrangement links TRBV4-3 to TRBJ2-1; 9 positions agree with TRBD2. This CDR3 is 17 amino acids long. Germline CDR1 is LGHNA and CDR2 is YSLEER. V lost 1 base and J lost 2; bases outside the gene matches: 6.

The chain has TRBV9 and TRBJ2-7; 7 bases match TRBD1. V gave up 4 bases and J gave up 6 bases; unmatched junction bases: 13. Germline-derived CDR1 and CDR2 are SGDLS and YYNGEE. The CDR3 contains 15 residues. CDR3 nucleotide sequence: TGTGCCAGCAGCACCGTGACAGGGCTGAATAGCGAGCAGTACTTC. Translated: CASSTVTGLNSEQYF.

This sequence joins TRBV28 and TRBJ2-7, with D possibly being TRBD2 (6 bases). Germline V gene sequence: CDR1 MDHEN, CDR2 SYDVKM. V lost 6 bases and J 2 bases, leaving 14 bases between the germline ends. This CDR3 has 14 amino acids. In DNA, the CDR3 is TGTGCCAGCAGGCCAGCGGGTAACGCCTACGAGCAGTACTTC. Encoded protein: CASRPAGNAYEQYF.

This clone was observed once. The chain joins TRBV5-1 to TRBJ2-1; weak D call: TRBD1 (6 bases). Germline assignment: CDR1 SGHRS and CDR2 YFSETQ. Between the trimmed V and J ends, which lost 4 bases and 0 bases, there was a span of 8 bases. This CDR3 contains 14 residues. Here the CDR3 reads CASSRDTSYNEQFF. Here the CDR3 DNA reads TGCGCCAGCAGCCGGGACACCTCCTACAATGAGCAGTTCTTC. Combining the CDR3 with reference TRBV5-1 and TRBJ2-1 gives the whole variable domain KAGVTQTPRYLIKTRGQQVTLSCSPISGHRSVSWYQQTPGQGLQFLFEYFSETQRNKGNFPGRFSGRQFSNSRSEMNVSTLELGDSALYLCASSRDTSYNEQFFGPGTRLTVL.

The chain has TRBV6-2 or TRBV6-3 and TRBJ1-2; perhaps TRBD1 as D (5 bases). The CDR3 is made up of 14 amino acids. Deletions cut 4 bases from V and 5 bases from J, with 14 bases between. Germline assignment: CDR1 MNHEY and CDR2 SVGEGT. CDR3 residues: CASSWEGPDYGYTF. CDR3 DNA: TGTGCCAGCAGTTGGGAGGGACCGGATTATGGCTACACCTTC.

The CDR3: CASSRAGSSYEQYF. The CDR3 bases are TGTGCCAGCAGCCGAGCAGGCTCATCCTACGAGCAGTACTTC. V gene TRBV7-6 combines with J gene TRBJ2-7; the D is unclear. V dropped 5 bases and J dropped 1 base, with 12 bases sitting between them. Germline V gene sequence: CDR1 SGHVS, CDR2 FNYEAQ. This CDR3 comprises 14 residues.

The CDR3 region has the DNA TGTGCCAGTAGACAGGGGACCTCCTACGAGCAGTACTTC. Its protein is CASRQGTSYEQYF. The chain is built from TRBV19 and TRBJ2-7; 7 bases are shared with TRBD1. After removal of 6 bases from V and 0 bases from J, the junction contained 2 bases not matched to a gene. The CDR3 runs to 13 residues. Germline lookup yields CDR1 LNHDA and CDR2 SQIVND (reference sequence).

The rearrangement joins TRBV7-2 to TRBJ2-3; D unresolved. CDR1 SGHTA and CDR2 FQGNSA come from the germline V gene. The CDR3 runs 14 residues. V was trimmed by 5 bases and J by 6 bases, leaving 15 bases between them. CDR3 DNA: TGTGCCAGCAGCCCAAACGCCGGTTGGGATACGCAGTATTTT. Residues: CASSPNAGWDTQYF.

The V gene is TRBV18, the J gene TRBJ1-3, with 9 bases aligning to TRBD1. The CDR3 spans 15 residues. Trimming took 3 bases from V and 5 from J; bases not matched to a gene: 5. Germline V gene lookup returns CDR1 KGHSH and CDR2 LQKENI. The CDR3 protein is CASSPSQGARNTIYF. The CDR3 nucleotides are TGTGCCAGCTCACCGTCACAGGGGGCTCGAAACACCATATATTTT.